Following are 13 T cell receptor beta chains from one sample sequenced in a study of blood T cell repertoires in COVID-19. TCRdb keeps only in-frame clones here, not all; method: immunoSEQ multiplex PCR. The sample gives approximately 210,000 clones, 83% of which show up once; 2% to 3% is in the top ten. The specimen sequenced was peripheral blood. The receptors derive from a middle-aged woman with active or convalescent COVID-19.

The rearrangement links TRBV5-1 to TRBJ1-4; TRBD1 aligns across 7 bases. The germline gives CDR1 SGHRS, CDR2 YFSETQ. The V segment lost 3 bases and the J segment 0 bases; nucleotides outside the gene matches: 8. The CDR3 runs 17 residues. The chain's CDR3 is CASSSIQGSATNEKLFF. CDR3 nucleotides: TGCGCCAGCAGCTCCATACAGGGGTCAGCAACTAATGAAAAACTGTTTTTT.

V is TRBV18 and J is TRBJ1-2; D is ambiguous. Trimming stripped 3 bases from V and 2 bases from J, with 10 bases between. Per the germline V gene, CDR1 is KGHSH and CDR2 is LQKENI. CDR3 length: 14 amino acids. CDR3 residues: CASSPVGANYGYTF. The DNA for the CDR3 is TGTGCCAGCTCACCTGTGGGCGCGAACTATGGCTACACCTTC.

The rearrangement links TRBV28 to TRBJ1-2; 7 nucleotides agree with TRBD1. V was clipped by 4 bases and J by 1 base; unmatched bases: 12. The CDR3 is 17 amino acids. Germline V gene lookup returns CDR1 MDHEN and CDR2 SYDVKM. The CDR3 here is CASSSRTGTVYNYGYTF. The CDR3 bases are TGTGCCAGCAGTTCCCGAACCGGGACAGTTTATAACTATGGCTACACCTTC.

The chain carries TRBV11-3 and TRBJ1-1; no reliable D call. The CDR3 has 12 residues. Per germline, CDR1 SGHNT and CDR2 YENEEA. V shed 2 bases and J shed 3 bases, with 4 bases lying between them. DNA for the CDR3: TGTGCCAGCAGCTTAACGGACACTGAAGCTTTCTTT. This gives the protein CASSLTDTEAFF.

V is TRBV13 and J is TRBJ2-7, with D tentatively TRBD1 (6 bases). Trimming left V 3 bases short and J 5 bases short, with 11 bases between. The CDR3 covers 13 residues. Germline V CDR1 and CDR2: PRHDT, FYEKMQ (reference sequence). CDR3 nucleotide sequence: TGTGCCAGCAGCTTTGGGGCAGGGGACGAGCAGTACTTC. Its translation is CASSFGAGDEQYF.

This clone was recorded only once. V and J are TRBV29-1 and TRBJ1-2, with D perhaps matching TRBD1 (6 bases). Germline V gene lookup returns CDR1 SQVTM and CDR2 ANQGSEA. The V and J ends lost 8 bases and 8 bases respectively, with 30 bases between them. This CDR3 has 16 residues. CDR3 nucleotide sequence: TGCAGCTCTCACCCAAACAGGGACATTCTTCGTAGAGGCTACACCTTC. It encodes CSSHPNRDILRRGYTF.

This sequence joins TRBV2 and TRBJ2-5; the match to TRBD1 covers 7 bases. The CDR3 is made up of 13 amino acids. Germline assignment: CDR1 SNHLY and CDR2 FYNNEI. The V gene end was trimmed by 10 bases and the J gene end by 2 bases; junction bases not matched to a gene: 7. The CDR3 DNA sequence: TGTGCCACCACCAGGGGGAGTCAAGAGACCCAGTACTTC. Amino acids: CATTRGSQETQYF.

The V gene is TRBV11-2, the J gene TRBJ2-1; maybe TRBD1 (6 bases). Germline V gene data show CDR1 as SGHAT and CDR2 as FQNNGV. The CDR3 extends over 13 amino acids. Trimming removed 6 bases from V and 9 bases from J, with 15 bases in between. The CDR3 DNA follows: TGTGCCAGCAGTCAGGGGCCCCAGGGTGAGCAGTTCTTC. Residues: CASSQGPQGEQFF.

The gene calls are TRBV18 and TRBJ2-1; a possible D gene is TRBD1 (6 bases). The CDR3 runs 14 residues. Germline-derived CDR1 and CDR2 are KGHSH and LQKENI. V gave up 3 bases and J gave up 5 bases, with 11 bases separating them. This CDR3 is CASSPGARNNEQFF. Written as DNA, the CDR3 is TGTGCCAGCTCACCGGGGGCGCGGAACAATGAGCAGTTCTTC. Based on the CDR3 plus reference TRBV18 and TRBJ2-1, the full variable domain is NAGVMQNPRHLVRRRGQEARLRCSPMKGHSHVYWYRQLPEEGLKFMVYLQKENIIDESGMPKERFSAEFPKEGPSILRIQQVVRGDSAAYFCASSPGARNNEQFFGPGTRLTVL.

V usage is TRBV2 and J usage is TRBJ2-4; TRBD2 might be the D (6 bases). The CDR3 is 14 residues long. Trimming removed 4 bases from V and 10 bases from J, with 17 bases in between. Per germline, CDR1 SNHLY and CDR2 FYNNEI. The CDR3 coding sequence is TGTGCCAGCAGTGTCGAAACTAGCTGGGGGATTCAGTACTTC. Protein: CASSVETSWGIQYF.

The chain employs TRBV4-2 and TRBJ2-5; TRBD2 matches 9 bases. The CDR3 length is 15 residues. CDR1 LGHNA and CDR2 YNFKEQ come from the germline V gene. Unmatched junction bases numbered 6, after V lost 2 bases and J lost 5 bases. The CDR3 reads CASSQRRGGLETQYF. In nucleotides, the CDR3 is TGTGCCAGCAGCCAACGGCGGGGGGGCCTTGAGACCCAGTACTTC.

The V and J genes are TRBV4-1 and TRBJ1-1, with a possible D match to TRBD1 (5 bases). The germline V gene encodes CDR1 MGHRA and CDR2 YSYEKL. Trimming left V 0 bases short and J 3 bases short, with 23 bases between. The CDR3 spans 19 residues. The chain's CDR3 is CASSQDLLRLGVIDTEAFF. CDR3 DNA sequence: TGCGCCAGCAGCCAAGATCTTCTACGCCTAGGGGTAATAGACACTGAAGCTTTCTTT.

The V call is TRBV9, the J call TRBJ1-1, with D perhaps matching TRBD1 (6 bases). Germline V gene sequence: CDR1 SGDLS, CDR2 YYNGEE. This CDR3 has 13 residues. V lost 2 bases and J 4 bases, leaving 9 bases between the germline ends. CDR3 loop: CASSVLGGTEAFF. The CDR3 nucleotides read TGTGCCAGCAGCGTCCTAGGGGGCACTGAAGCTTTCTTT. Full variable domain (rest looked up from reference TRBV9 and TRBJ1-1): DSGVTQTPKHLITATGQRVTLRCSPRSGDLSVYWYQQSLDQGLQFLIQYYNGEERAKGNILERFSAQQFPDLHSELNLSSLELGDSALYFCASSVLGGTEAFFGQGTRLTVV.